Below are 13 T cell receptor beta chains sequenced from a single sample in a study of blood T cell repertoires in COVID-19. Assay used: immunoSEQ multiplex PCR; TCRdb lists only in-frame clones, some missing. The sample holds about 64,000 clones, 65% to 80% seen once. The sample comprised peripheral blood. Every receptor here comes from a human donor in a cohort sampled during active COVID-19.

The chain recombines TRBV6-1 with TRBJ1-3; 8 positions match TRBD1. This CDR3 has 17 amino acids. The germline V gene encodes CDR1 MNHNS and CDR2 SASEGT. V trimming: 2 bases; J trimming: 7 bases; junction bases outside the gene matches: 13. CDR3 loop: CASSERIGQGYSNTIYF. As DNA, the CDR3 is TGTGCCAGCAGTGAAAGGATCGGACAGGGATATTCGAACACCATATATTTT.

The chain carries TRBV19 and TRBJ2-5, with D unclear. Germline V lookup: CDR1 LNHDA, CDR2 SQIVND (reference sequence). There are 15 residues in the CDR3. Trimming removed 4 bases from V and 5 bases from J, with 17 bases in between. CDR3 loop: CASSKTRGTRETQYF. In DNA, the CDR3 is TGTGCCAGTAGTAAGACGAGAGGAACCCGGGAGACCCAGTACTTC. Full variable domain (missing parts from reference TRBV19 and TRBJ2-5): DGGITQSPKYLFRKEGQNVTLSCEQNLNHDAMYWYRQDPGQGLRLIYYSQIVNDFQKGDIAEGYSVSREKKESFPLTVTSAQKNPTAFYLCASSKTRGTRETQYFGPGTRLLVL.

This clone was counted a few times. The chain recombines TRBV12-5 with TRBJ1-2, with a weak D call TRBD1 (5 bases). CDR1 is LGHNT, CDR2 FRNRAP, per germline. Trimming took 7 bases from V and 5 from J, leaving 14 bases between them. This CDR3 has 13 amino acids. The CDR3 is CASDKPDSYGYTF. The CDR3 DNA follows: TGTGCTAGTGACAAACCAGACAGTTATGGCTACACCTTC.

In nucleotides, the CDR3 is TGTGCCAGCAGCTTAGTCGTGAACACTGAAGCTTTCTTT. Translation gives CASSLVVNTEAFF. The gene calls are TRBV7-2 and TRBJ1-1; no firm D call. V was clipped by 1 base and J by 0 bases, with 3 bases between them. The CDR3 is 13 residues long. The germline V gene has CDR1 SGHTA and CDR2 FQGNSA.

The J gene is TRBJ2-3, the V gene TRBV19, with a weak D call TRBD1 (5 bases). This CDR3 is 13 amino acids long. V was pared by 4 bases and J by 3 bases, with 8 bases between. Germline V gene lookup returns CDR1 LNHDA and CDR2 SQIVND (reference sequence). CDR3 DNA: TGTGCCAGTAGTACCAAGGGGACAGATACGCAGTATTTT. Its protein product is CASSTKGTDTQYF.

This chain connects TRBV24-1 to TRBJ2-1; 12 nucleotides line up with TRBD2. V shed 5 bases and J 6 bases; nucleotides not matched to a gene: 7. CDR1 is KGHDR, CDR2 SFDVKD, per germline. The CDR3 is made up of 16 amino acids. The CDR3 loop is CATSGLGTSGFNEQFF. The CDR3 coding sequence is TGTGCCACCAGTGGTCTCGGGACTAGCGGGTTCAATGAGCAGTTCTTC.

The V and J genes are TRBV7-9 and TRBJ1-1; no firm D call. V shed 5 bases and J shed 1 base, with 20 bases lying between them. Per the germline V gene, CDR1 is SEHNR and CDR2 is FQNEAQ (reference sequence). The CDR3 spans 17 residues. CDR3 sequence reads: CASSRFRLSDRNTEAFF. The CDR3 DNA is TGTGCCAGCAGCCGCTTTCGTTTGAGCGACCGGAACACTGAAGCTTTCTTT.

The chain joins TRBV14 to TRBJ1-2; 10 bases fit TRBD1. Per germline, CDR1 SGHDN and CDR2 FVKESK. This CDR3 spans 18 amino acids. After removal of 1 base from V and 3 bases from J, the junction contained 11 bases not matched to a gene. The CDR3 DNA reads TGTGCCAGCAGCCAAGGCCGGGACAGGGGCGCTGGTGACTATGGCTACACCTTC. This translates into CASSQGRDRGAGDYGYTF.

This clone has only a few counts. The chain employs TRBV19 and TRBJ2-7; D not resolved. V lost 7 bases and J lost 8, with 21 bases in between. The CDR3 has 14 amino acids. In germline, CDR1 is LNHDA, CDR2 SQIVND (reference sequence). As DNA, the CDR3 is TGTGCCAGTACGGGTCCCAGCCAACCTACGAAGCAGTACTTC. As protein: CASTGPSQPTKQYF.

Note on this clone: One end of the junction varies from germline; a read error may be responsible. In DNA, the CDR3 is TGCAGTGCTAGTAGTCGAGGCGCGGGACTAGTCTCCCACAATGAGCAGTTCTTC. Residues: CSASSRGAGLVSHNEQFF. The chain uses TRBV20-1 and TRBJ2-1; TRBD2 matches at 8 bases. Germline lookup yields CDR1 DFQATT and CDR2 SNEGSKA (reference sequence). The CDR3 covers 18 residues.

This chain links TRBV10-1 with TRBJ2-7; TRBD1 matches 10 bases. The junction had 4 bases not matched to a gene; V was cut back by 6 bases and J by 2 bases. Per the germline V gene, CDR1 is WNHNN and CDR2 is SYGVQD (reference sequence). This CDR3 is 14 amino acids long. CDR3 amino acids: CASSPGQGTYEQYF. Here the CDR3 DNA reads TGCGCCAGCAGCCCGGGACAGGGGACCTACGAGCAGTACTTC.

This clone was observed at least ten times. CDR3 DNA sequence: TGCAGCGTCGACACAGGGGGCCATGGCTACACCTTC. Translated: CSVDTGGHGYTF. The chain joins TRBV29-1 to TRBJ1-2; 9 bases align to TRBD1. The CDR3 contains 12 residues. Germline V gives CDR1 SQVTM, CDR2 ANQGSEA. The V gene end was trimmed by 6 bases and the J gene end by 6 bases; junction bases not matched to a gene: 5.

The chain recombines TRBV9 with TRBJ1-2; TRBD1 aligns across 10 bases. CDR1 and CDR2 (germline): SGDLS, YYNGEE. CDR3 size: 15 residues. V trimming: 4 bases; J trimming: 4 bases; junction bases outside the gene matches: 7. The CDR3 DNA reads TGTGCCAGCAGCCTCACCGGACAGGGGGGCTATGGCTACACCTTC. Amino acids: CASSLTGQGGYGYTF.